The entry that follows covers one T cell receptor (beta chain) sequence. The antigen is undetermined. This specimen belongs to a study of shared clonotypes between healthy human individuals. The wider study: A couple of women and a few men aged 18 to 49 served as donors.

The naive CD8 fraction comprised CD45RO-negative cells positively selected for CCR7 and excluded terminally differentiated effector memory CD45RA+ cells. Study results and limitations: Sampling used blood alone; tissue repertoires probably differ. Some clonotypes were shared by all four sorted-subset donors, while others were not shared. The non-shared ones had lower generation probabilities than the shared ones.

As processed by the authors: For the immunoSEQ data, sequences were junction-only without quality scores, so filtering differed. Data came from immunoSEQ multiplex PCR; TCRdb stores just in-frame clones and leaves some out. D and trimming were read from the DNA, whereas the V and J calls and clone size are those reported in that table. The table shows 1.5 million to 2.5 million clones, with about 95% occurring only once. The sequence was collected from a man between 18 and 29 years old in good health. Specimen: naive CD8+ T cells sorted from blood.

CDR3 DNA sequence: TGTGCCAGCAGCGGACTAGCGGAAGCCTACGAGCAGTACTTC. Protein product: CASSGLAEAYEQYF. This chain joins TRBV2 and TRBJ2-7; 10 bases are shared with TRBD2. The junction had 4 bases not matched to a gene; V was cut back by 6 bases and J by 2 bases. This CDR3 contains 14 residues. The germline V gene has CDR1 SNHLY and CDR2 FYNNEI.